What follows are 27 T cell receptor beta chains derived from one specimen sequenced in a study of post-analysis software for immune sequencing data. Study-wide findings and caveats: TRBV segments more frequent in patients than in controls numbered a few and included TRBV5-6, TRBV5-1 and TRBV20-1.

Unique-molecular-identifier-tagged TCR beta cDNA libraries were used. A single record per CDR3 protein comes from TCRdb applying MiXCR to the PCR reads. Among about 680,000 distinct CDR3 sequences listed, approximately 59% were seen once. Their target antigens are unknown. The sequencing sample was made of blood. The receptors here all came from a girl under 10 years old with multiple sclerosis.

This clonotype came up once. The chain carries TRBV20-1 and TRBJ2-1, with 7 bases matching TRBD1. The CDR3 extends over 14 amino acids. V was clipped by 6 bases and J by 3 bases; unmatched bases: 8. Germline lookup yields CDR1 DFQATT and CDR2 SNEGSKA (reference sequence). The CDR3 region is CSAETGDIYNEQFF. In DNA form, the CDR3 reads TGCAGTGCGGAAACAGGGGATATCTACAATGAGCAGTTCTTC.

This chain joins TRBV28 and TRBJ2-3; D is uncertain. V gave up 3 bases and J gave up 1 base, with 11 bases separating them. This CDR3 comprises 15 residues. Germline values: CDR1 MDHEN, CDR2 SYDVKM. This CDR3 reads CASSLFSPGTDTQYF. The CDR3 DNA reads TGTGCCAGCAGTTTGTTTAGTCCGGGCACAGATACGCAGTATTTT.

This clonotype was picked up a small number of times. J is TRBJ2-1 and V is TRBV11-2; 9 bases align to TRBD1. Germline V CDR1 and CDR2: SGHAT, FQNNGV. V lost 4 bases to trimming and J lost 1 base; unmatched junction nucleotides: 5. The length of the CDR3 is 16 residues. This CDR3 reads CASSSGTGISYNEQFF. CDR3 DNA: TGTGCCAGCAGCTCCGGGACAGGGATTTCCTACAATGAGCAGTTCTTC.

This chain connects TRBV20-1 to TRBJ2-7, with D possibly being TRBD1 or TRBD2 (5 bases each). The CDR3 is made up of 15 amino acids. V lost 6 bases to trimming and J lost 3 bases, with 21 bases between them. Germline V gives CDR1 DFQATT, CDR2 SNEGSKA (reference sequence). DNA for the CDR3: TGCAGTGCCAGATCTCGGGGCCACGGACTCTACGAGCAGTACTTC. It codes for CSARSRGHGLYEQYF.

The chain couples TRBV28 to TRBJ1-5, with 7 nucleotides matching TRBD1. The germline V gene encodes CDR1 MDHEN and CDR2 SYDVKM. V shed 2 bases, J shed 7 bases, and the junction held 14 bases outside the gene matches. CDR3 length equals 17 residues. This CDR3 is CASSLIGLTGARQPQHF. The CDR3 DNA is TGTGCCAGCAGTTTAATTGGCCTAACAGGGGCCCGACAGCCCCAGCATTTT.

In this sample, this clonotype turned up a few times. The chain carries TRBV5-1 and TRBJ2-5; 10 bases are shared with TRBD2. V trimming: 1 base; J trimming: 1 base; junction bases outside the gene matches: 7. Germline loops: CDR1 SGHRS, CDR2 YFSETQ. The CDR3 has 17 residues. The CDR3 here is CASSLSSTSGTQETQYF. The CDR3 DNA reads TGCGCCAGCAGCTTGTCCAGTACTAGCGGGACCCAAGAGACCCAGTACTTC.

This clonotype was recorded only once. The rearrangement links TRBV28 to TRBJ2-1; D may be TRBD2 (6 bases). The CDR3 extends over 15 amino acids. CDR1 is MDHEN and CDR2 is SYDVKM in the germline V gene. The V gene lost 7 bases and the J gene lost 4 bases, with 17 bases spanning the gap. CDR3 amino acids: CASNLGDFLYNEQFF. CDR3 coding DNA: TGTGCCAGCAACTTAGGGGACTTTCTTTACAATGAGCAGTTCTTC.

V and J are TRBV6-5 and TRBJ2-1; 12 bases map to TRBD2. Germline V gives CDR1 MNHEY, CDR2 SVGAGI. The CDR3 spans 17 residues. The V and J ends lost 4 bases and 3 bases, in that order; junction bases with no gene match: 7. The CDR3 region is CASSSTSGRVVYNEQFF. DNA for the CDR3: TGTGCCAGCAGTTCGACTAGCGGGAGAGTTGTCTACAATGAGCAGTTCTTC.

This chain's CDR3 is CSVAGEDGYTF. The CDR3 region has the DNA TGCAGCGTTGCAGGGGAGGATGGCTACACCTTC. The J gene is TRBJ1-2, the V gene TRBV29-1; D might be TRBD1 (6 bases). Germline V gene data show CDR1 as SQVTM and CDR2 as ANQGSEA. The CDR3 has 11 residues. Trimming took off 4 bases at V and 6 bases at J, with 9 bases between the two ends.

The chain links TRBV10-3 to TRBJ2-3, with TRBD2 matching over 14 bases. V shed 8 bases, J shed 5 bases, and the junction held 9 bases outside the gene matches. The CDR3 is 16 residues long. Germline values: CDR1 ENHRY, CDR2 SYGVKD. The CDR3 region is CAIGRRTSGGKDTQYF. The CDR3 bases are TGTGCCATCGGCAGGCGGACTAGCGGGGGGAAAGATACGCAGTATTTT.

This clonotype was observed once. This rearrangement joins TRBV5-5 to TRBJ2-7, with no clear D. This CDR3 is built from 15 residues. CDR1 and CDR2 from the germline V gene are SGHKS and YYEKEE (reference sequence). V was clipped by 4 bases and J by 1 base, with 15 bases between them. The chain's CDR3 is CASSPWFGSSYEQYF. CDR3 coding DNA: TGTGCCAGCAGCCCTTGGTTCGGTTCTTCCTACGAGCAGTACTTC.

In this sample, this clonotype turned up once. The chain combines TRBV20-1 with TRBJ2-3, with 16 positions matching TRBD2. Germline V gene lookup returns CDR1 DFQATT and CDR2 SNEGSKA (reference sequence). The CDR3 runs 16 residues. J gave up 13 bases and V 0 bases, and 10 bases lay outside the gene matches. CDR3 coding DNA: TGCAGTGCTAGAGATAGGCCGGGACTAGCGGGGGGGCCAGAGTATTTT. Translated: CSARDRPGLAGGPEYF.

This sequence joins TRBV15 and TRBJ2-1; 8 nucleotides align to TRBD2. The CDR3 contains 16 residues. The germline V gene has CDR1 LNHNV and CDR2 YYDKDF (reference sequence). V shed 3 bases and J 3 bases; nucleotides not matched to a gene: 7. The CDR3 DNA sequence: TGTGCCACCAGCAGGCCGGGGGGGACTAACTACAATGAGCAGTTCTTC. Amino acids: CATSRPGGTNYNEQFF. The variable domain in full, with the rest retrieved from reference TRBV15 and TRBJ2-1, is DAMVIQNPRYQVTQFGKPVTLSCSQTLNHNVMYWYQQKSSQAPKLLFHYYDKDFNNEADTPDNFQSRRPNTSFCFLDIRSPGLGDTAMYLCATSRPGGTNYNEQFFGPGTRLTVL.

CDR3 sequence: CASSAFNYGYTF. The CDR3 coding sequence is TGTGCCAGCAGCGCGTTTAACTATGGCTACACCTTC. V is TRBV7-9 and J is TRBJ1-2; D gene ambiguous. Trimming cost V 5 bases and J 1 base, with 5 bases left between them. The CDR3 contains 12 residues. Germline CDR1 reads SEHNR; CDR2 reads FQNEAQ (reference sequence).

The genes are TRBV9 and TRBJ2-7; D ambiguous. The germline gives CDR1 SGDLS, CDR2 YYNGEE. V shed 0 bases and J shed 6 bases, with 13 bases lying between them. The CDR3 sequence is 14 residues long. CDR3 sequence reads: CASSVGLADPEQYF. The CDR3 DNA reads TGTGCCAGCAGCGTAGGACTTGCGGACCCCGAGCAGTACTTC.

J is TRBJ2-7 and V is TRBV27; 9 bases map to TRBD2. Germline lookup yields CDR1 MNHEY and CDR2 SMNVEV (reference sequence). V was pared by 5 bases and J by 6 bases, with 11 bases of the junction left unmatched. The CDR3 sequence is 15 residues long. The CDR3 loop is CASSPDLAGRGEQYF. CDR3 nucleotide sequence: TGTGCCAGCAGTCCAGATCTAGCGGGAAGAGGCGAGCAGTACTTC.

The J gene is TRBJ2-7, the V gene TRBV6-6, with TRBD1 matching 9 bases. V was pared by 5 bases and J by 0 bases, with 5 bases of the junction left unmatched. The CDR3 runs 15 residues. Per germline, CDR1 MNHNY and CDR2 SVGAGI (reference sequence). CDR3 in DNA: TGTGCCAGCAGTCGGGACAGGGATAGCTCCTACGAGCAGTACTTC. Its protein is CASSRDRDSSYEQYF.

The chain uses TRBV27 and TRBJ1-2, with a weak D call TRBD1 (5 bases). Germline V CDR1 and CDR2: MNHEY, SMNVEV (reference sequence). This CDR3 is built from 15 residues. The V end was cut by 4 bases, the J end by 1 base, with 13 bases between. CDR3 protein: CASSSTGTFNYGYTF. CDR3 bases: TGTGCCAGCAGTTCCACCGGGACCTTTAACTATGGCTACACCTTC.

This clonotype was recorded a few times. This sequence joins TRBV6-6 and TRBJ2-1; D ambiguous. Trimming took off 2 bases at V and 5 bases at J, with 10 bases between the two ends. Per germline, CDR1 MNHNY and CDR2 SVGAGI (reference sequence). The CDR3 contains 14 residues. The CDR3 loop is CASSYPVDHNEQFF. In DNA form, the CDR3 reads TGTGCCAGCAGTTACCCGGTCGACCACAATGAGCAGTTCTTC.

V and J are TRBV29-1 and TRBJ1-6; D possibly corresponds to TRBD1 (6 bases). Trimming left V 7 bases short and J 8 bases short, with 18 bases between. CDR1 is SQVTM, CDR2 ANQGSEA, per germline. The CDR3 extends over 14 amino acids. CDR3: CSAQSGTSDSPLHF. For the CDR3, the DNA is TGCAGCGCACAGAGCGGGACATCCGATTCACCCCTCCACTTT.

As for this clonotype: The junction does not match germline at one end; this may be a read error. This chain joins TRBV6-6 and TRBJ2-1; possibly TRBD1 for D (5 bases). CDR3 length: 14 residues. Germline V gives CDR1 MNHNY, CDR2 SVGAGI (reference sequence). In DNA form, the CDR3 reads TGTGCCAGCAGTCACTCTTCTCAGGGCGATGAGCAGTTCTTC. Its translation: CASSHSSQGDEQFF.

J is TRBJ2-3 and V is TRBV5-1; no reliable D call. Germline CDR1 reads SGHRS; CDR2 reads YFSETQ. This CDR3 spans 15 amino acids. The V and J ends lost 0 bases and 0 bases respectively, with 8 bases between them. Here the CDR3 reads CASSLGPSSTDTQYF. The CDR3 DNA reads as TGCGCCAGCAGCTTGGGGCCCTCTAGCACAGATACGCAGTATTTT.

This clonotype appeared a few times. The chain has TRBV15 and TRBJ1-2, with no clear D. Between the trimmed V and J ends, which lost 0 bases and 0 bases, there was a span of 11 bases. Germline V gene data show CDR1 as LNHNV and CDR2 as YYDKDF (reference sequence). This CDR3 is built from 16 residues. The CDR3 sequence is CATSRDPSQANYGYTF. DNA for the CDR3: TGTGCCACCAGCAGAGATCCCAGCCAGGCTAACTATGGCTACACCTTC.

The rearrangement joins TRBV27 to TRBJ2-2; D may be TRBD1 (8 bases). The CDR3 is 19 amino acids. CDR1 MNHEY and CDR2 SMNVEV come from the germline V gene (reference sequence). V lost 5 bases and J 2 bases, leaving 24 bases between the germline ends. The CDR3: CASSPAGASGGANTGELFF. CDR3 DNA sequence: TGTGCCAGCAGTCCGGCGGGAGCGTCAGGGGGCGCTAACACCGGGGAGCTGTTTTTT.

This rearrangement joins TRBV29-1 to TRBJ2-1, with 10 positions matching TRBD2. This CDR3 is 15 amino acids long. The V gene's germline CDR1 is SQVTM and CDR2 ANQGSEA. Trimming at V came to 3 bases and at J to 1 base, leaving 3 bases not matched to a gene. DNA of the CDR3: TGCAGCGTTGACGGGACTAGCGTGTCCTACAATGAGCAGTTCTTC. The encoded protein is CSVDGTSVSYNEQFF.

V and J are TRBV11-1 and TRBJ2-1; D is unclear. The CDR3 sequence is 12 residues long. Germline CDR1 reads SGHAT; CDR2 reads FQDESV (reference sequence). V dropped 1 base and J dropped 9 bases, with 7 bases sitting between them. This CDR3 reads CASSLELLEQFF. CDR3 DNA: TGTGCCAGCAGCTTAGAACTACTTGAGCAGTTCTTC.

Comment on this clonotype: This sequence may be a read error, since a much larger clone differs from it by one base. The chain combines TRBV29-1 with TRBJ2-3; 10 bases line up with TRBD1. CDR1 and CDR2 from the germline V gene are SQVTM and ANQGSEA. The J segment lost 6 bases and the V segment lost 7 bases, leaving 4 bases of the junction unmatched. The CDR3 loop spans 12 amino acids. The CDR3 coding sequence is TGCAGCGGTGGACAGGGGGGCGATACGCAGTATTTT. As protein: CSGGQGGDTQYF.